This T cell receptor (beta chain) was found in a study of metastatic and nonmetastatic thyroid tumors. Study-level background: The authors compared repertoires across blood and tumor or nodule tissue from malignant and benign thyroid patients.

Thyroid surgery had not been preceded by any treatment in any patient. Study-level points and caveats: For both blood and tumor, malignant thyroid tumors reportedly showed significantly higher TCR beta diversity than benign nodules did.

With MiXCR, TCRdb called clones anew from the PCR reads. The sample lists under 20,000 clones; approximately 16% were seen once. This clone was observed at least ten times. Its antigen is as yet unknown. The CDR3 is made up of 16 amino acids. V lost 1 base and J 7 bases, leaving 17 bases between the germline ends. Germline values: CDR1 SEHNR, CDR2 FQNEAQ (reference sequence). The receptor's source is a male donor with papillary thyroid cancer or a benign thyroid nodule (not recorded which). Some clones in this sample may be carry-over from other donors' samples. Sequencing was done on a sample of blood. The J gene is TRBJ2-4, the V gene TRBV7-9, with D possibly matching TRBD2 (5 bases). CDR3 sequence reads: CASSLELGTSSNIQYF. The CDR3 nucleotides are TGTGCCAGCAGCTTAGAATTGGGCACTAGTTCCAACATTCAGTACTTC.